Following are 17 T cell receptor beta chains from one sample sequenced in a study of PD-1 blockade in classical Hodgkin lymphoma (dated by TCRdb to about 2020). What the time point label conveys for this sample: cycle 2 day 1 (C2D1) of nivolumab. Relapse after autologous stem cell transplantation had occurred in all trial patients, and cohorts A, B and C were distinguished by prior brentuximab vedotin exposure. Library preparation employed the immunoSEQ multiplex PCR assay. This immuneACCESS table, as held by TCRdb, lists in-frame sequences with V and J called but not all clones. Of the missing ones, under half trace to an unresolved V gene in checked studies; the others have no known cause. This sample holds roughly 61,000 clones; approximately 89% were observed only once. The ten biggest clones cover 10% of the sample. The sample was peripheral blood mononuclear cells (PBMCs), taken before the second cycle of nivolumab. These receptors all stem from a human donor with classical Hodgkin lymphoma.

The chain recombines TRBV10-2 with TRBJ1-1; D call uncertain. V was pared by 3 bases and J by 7 bases, with 12 bases between. In germline, CDR1 is WSHSY, CDR2 SAAADI. This CDR3 region has 13 residues. CDR3 sequence reads: CASSDRRNGEAFF. CDR3 nucleotides: TGCGCCAGCAGTGATCGTCGGAATGGTGAAGCTTTCTTT.

The chain carries TRBV2 and TRBJ2-1; unclear D gene. The length of the CDR3 is 12 residues. The germline V and J ends were trimmed by 9 bases and 8 bases, with 14 bases remaining between them. Per germline, CDR1 SNHLY and CDR2 FYNNEI. CDR3 protein: CASPGQVDEQFF. The CDR3 DNA is TGTGCCAGTCCCGGCCAGGTCGATGAGCAGTTCTTC.

This clone was seen a single time. The V gene is TRBV28, the J gene TRBJ2-1, with TRBD2 identical over 9 bases. The junction had 11 bases not matched to a gene; V was cut back by 6 bases and J by 8 bases. Germline lookup yields CDR1 MDHEN and CDR2 SYDVKM. The length of the CDR3 is 15 residues. CDR3 coding DNA: TGTGCCAGCAGAGCCTCGCGGGGGGGGACATATGAGCAGTTCTTC. This encodes CASRASRGGTYEQFF. Drawing the rest from reference TRBV28 and TRBJ2-1, the complete variable domain is DVKVTQSSRYLVKRTGEKVFLECVQDMDHENMFWYRQDPGLGLRLIYFSYDVKMKEKGDIPEGYSVSREKKERFSLILESASTNQTSMYLCASRASRGGTYEQFFGPGTRLTVL.

There are a few counts of this clone. The chain couples TRBV2 to TRBJ1-5; maybe TRBD1 (6 bases). CDR1 SNHLY and CDR2 FYNNEI come from the germline V gene. V lost 7 bases and J 0 bases, leaving 13 bases between the germline ends. The CDR3 is 15 residues long. The CDR3 bases are TGTGCCAGCAAGAGGGGGACAACTAGCAATCAGCCCCAGCATTTT. Its translation is CASKRGTTSNQPQHF.

This chain joins TRBV27 and TRBJ2-2; 7 bases are a match to TRBD2. Germline V gene lookup returns CDR1 MNHEY and CDR2 SMNVEV (reference sequence). The CDR3 covers 16 residues. With V trimmed by 5 bases and J by 0 bases, 6 bases remained unmatched. CDR3 in DNA: TGTGCCAGCAGTGGGAGGGGACCATCGAACACCGGGGAGCTGTTTTTT. Translating gives CASSGRGPSNTGELFF.

The CDR3 protein is CASSLTGGNYEQYF. The DNA for the CDR3 is TGCGCCAGCAGTCTAACAGGGGGAAACTACGAGCAGTACTTC. The V call is TRBV5-1, the J call TRBJ2-7, with 8 bases that match TRBD1. The CDR3 has 14 amino acids. V lost 5 bases and J lost 3; bases outside the gene matches: 7. Germline CDR1 SGHRS, CDR2 YFSETQ.

J is TRBJ1-4 and V is TRBV6-5; a weak D match, TRBD1 (5 bases). V gave up 9 bases and J gave up 3 bases, with 14 bases separating them. This CDR3 has 14 residues. Germline V lookup: CDR1 MNHEY, CDR2 SVGAGI. The CDR3 reads CASSWGFPNEKLFF. CDR3 DNA: TGTGCCAGTTCTTGGGGCTTCCCTAATGAAAAACTGTTTTTT.

The chain carries TRBV20-1 and TRBJ2-1; D possibly corresponds to TRBD1 (5 bases). The CDR3 is 11 residues long. V lost 1 base, J lost 9 bases, and 7 bases lay in between. From germline, CDR1 is DFQATT and CDR2 SNEGSKA (reference sequence). The CDR3 region has the DNA TGCAGTGCTAGAGGGGGCCCTGAGCAGTTCTTC. Amino acids: CSARGGPEQFF.

The chain carries TRBV7-2 and TRBJ1-1, with D tentatively TRBD1 (6 bases). The CDR3 spans 12 residues. Trimming removed 6 bases from V and 4 bases from J, with 9 bases in between. CDR1 SGHTA and CDR2 FQGNSA come from the germline V gene. In nucleotides, the CDR3 is TGTGCCAGCAGACTGACAGGCACTGAAGCTTTCTTT. Its protein is CASRLTGTEAFF. Together with reference TRBV7-2 and TRBJ1-1, the CDR3 gives the full variable domain: GAGVSQSPSNKVTEKGKDVELRCDPISGHTALYWYRQSLGQGLEFLIYFQGNSAPDKSGLPSDRFSAERTGGSVSTLTIQRTQQEDSAVYLCASRLTGTEAFFGQGTRLTVV.

The rearrangement links TRBV11-3 to TRBJ2-1, with TRBD2 matching 11 bases. From germline, CDR1 is SGHNT and CDR2 YENEEA. This CDR3 is 14 amino acids long. V gave up 5 bases and J gave up 5 bases; unmatched junction bases: 2. The chain's CDR3 is CASSPGLADNEQFF. The CDR3 coding sequence is TGTGCCAGCAGCCCGGGACTAGCGGACAATGAGCAGTTCTTC.

This chain joins TRBV5-5 and TRBJ2-5; no clear D gene. The end of the DNA fits TRBJ2-7 better, so the J call may be wrong. The CDR3 length is 11 residues. CDR1 and CDR2 (germline): SGHKS, YYEKEE (reference sequence). CDR3 coding DNA: TGTGCCAGCAGCTTCCTTTACGAGCAGTACTTC. As protein: CASSFLYEQYF.

This chain links TRBV9 with TRBJ2-7, with D perhaps TRBD2 (5 bases). The CDR3 has 16 amino acids. CDR1 is SGDLS, CDR2 YYNGEE, per germline. V lost 0 bases, J lost 2 bases, and 15 bases lay in between. CDR3: CASSVGKEGLAYEQYF. In DNA, the CDR3 is TGTGCCAGCAGCGTAGGGAAAGAGGGCTTGGCCTACGAGCAGTACTTC.

This clone appeared once. The chain combines TRBV5-4 with TRBJ1-2; D ambiguous. Germline loops: CDR1 SGHNT, CDR2 YYREEE (reference sequence). The CDR3 sequence is 13 residues long. Trimming left V 5 bases short and J 2 bases short, with 10 bases between. The DNA of the CDR3 is TGTGCCAGCAGTCGATGGGGAAACTATGGCTACACCTTC. Protein: CASSRWGNYGYTF.

The chain has TRBV7-3 and TRBJ2-1; no clear D gene. The V gene lost 0 bases and the J gene lost 5 bases, with 8 bases spanning the gap. This CDR3 region has 14 residues. Per germline, CDR1 SGHTA and CDR2 FQGTGA. CDR3 DNA: TGTGCCAGCAGCTTAACGCTGATCCACAATGAGCAGTTCTTC. Encoded protein: CASSLTLIHNEQFF.

This clone has just one count. The V and J genes are TRBV5-4 and TRBJ2-1; TRBD2 agrees at 8 bases. The CDR3 sequence is 18 residues long. Germline V gene sequence: CDR1 SGHNT, CDR2 YYREEE (reference sequence). The V and J ends lost 0 bases and 6 bases, in that order; junction bases with no gene match: 14. The CDR3 DNA reads as TGTGCCAGCAGCTTGGGAGCGGGAGCGTCTCTCAGCCTCAATGAGCAGTTCTTC. It translates to CASSLGAGASLSLNEQFF. The complete variable domain, with remaining parts taken from reference TRBV5-4 and TRBJ2-1, reads ETGVTQSPTHLIKTRGQQVTLRCSSQSGHNTVSWYQQALGQGPQFIFQYYREEENGRGNFPPRFSGLQFPNYSSELNVNALELDDSALYLCASSLGAGASLSLNEQFFGPGTRLTVL.

The rearrangement uses TRBV4-3 and TRBJ2-7, with TRBD1 matching over 8 bases. This CDR3 spans 14 amino acids. Germline CDR1 and CDR2: LGHNA and YSLEER. Unmatched junction bases numbered 2, after V lost 0 bases and J lost 4 bases. The CDR3 spells CASSQDTGGYEQYF. DNA of the CDR3: TGCGCCAGCAGCCAAGATACAGGGGGATACGAGCAGTACTTC.

This chain joins TRBV5-1 and TRBJ2-7; D is unclear. V was shortened by 0 bases and J by 0 bases, with 16 bases between the two germline ends. Germline V gives CDR1 SGHRS, CDR2 YFSETQ. This CDR3 has 17 residues. DNA for the CDR3: TGCGCCAGCAGCTTGGGGGCAAGGGCACTTTACTCCTACGAGCAGTACTTC. Protein product: CASSLGARALYSYEQYF.